These 31 T cell receptor beta chains were all obtained from the same sample, sequenced in a study of blood T cell repertoires in COVID-19. TCRdb's table, derived via immunoSEQ multiplex PCR, lists solely in-frame clones and lacks some. The sample carries about 34,000 clones, around 90% recorded once. The sequenced sample was peripheral blood. These receptors were collected from a man aged 55 to 69 with active COVID-19.

This chain uses TRBV28 with TRBJ2-7, with TRBD2 matching over 7 bases. Germline CDR1 MDHEN, CDR2 SYDVKM. This CDR3 contains 14 residues. Germline trimming cut 9 bases from V and 0 bases from J; bases unmatched to any gene: 8. CDR3 amino acids: CASGLGGSSYEQYF. The CDR3 bases are TGTGCCAGTGGTTTAGGCGGGAGCTCCTACGAGCAGTACTTC.

The CDR3 bases are TGTGCCAGTAGTATTACAGATTATAGCAATCAGCCCCAGCATTTT. This translates into CASSITDYSNQPQHF. The V call is TRBV19, the J call TRBJ1-5, with D hard to call. CDR1 LNHDA and CDR2 SQIVND come from the germline V gene (reference sequence). This CDR3 has 15 amino acids. Trimming removed 3 bases at V and 0 bases at J, with 9 bases between.

The chain employs TRBV30 and TRBJ1-1; D is possibly TRBD1 (5 bases). Per germline, CDR1 GTSNPN and CDR2 SVGIG (reference sequence). The CDR3 is 16 amino acids. Trimming removed 0 bases from V and 4 bases from J, with 18 bases in between. The CDR3 DNA reads as TGTGCCTGGAGTGTACGATTGGTAACAGGAGTCACTGAAGCTTTCTTT. As protein: CAWSVRLVTGVTEAFF.

Here the CDR3 reads CASRRAPGDFYEQYF. The CDR3 DNA sequence: TGTGCCAGCCGCCGGGCCCCGGGAGACTTCTACGAGCAGTACTTC. The chain couples TRBV2 to TRBJ2-7; a weak D match, TRBD2 (6 bases). CDR3 length: 15 amino acids. CDR1 and CDR2 (germline): SNHLY, FYNNEI. Trimming removed 8 bases from V and 3 bases from J, with 20 bases in between.

This clone was counted a single time. Germline is not matched at one junction end, which may reflect a read error. This chain links TRBV7-2 with TRBJ2-4, with D possibly matching TRBD2 (5 bases). The CDR3 has 12 residues. Per the germline V gene, CDR1 is SGHTA and CDR2 is FQGNSA. This CDR3 reads CASSSTGLQQNF. Here the CDR3 DNA reads TGTGCCAGCAGCTCAACGGGGTTGCAGCAGAACTTC.

This chain joins TRBV19 and TRBJ2-4; 8 nucleotides line up with TRBD1. V gave up 5 bases and J gave up 6 bases; unmatched junction bases: 18. Looked up from germline, CDR1 is LNHDA and CDR2 is SQIVND (reference sequence). The CDR3 has 18 residues. The CDR3: CASSPIRQGQAFGNIQYF. In nucleotides, the CDR3 is TGTGCCAGTAGTCCCATTAGACAGGGGCAGGCATTCGGAAACATTCAGTACTTC.

The rearrangement uses TRBV6-5 and TRBJ2-7, with 11 bases lining up with TRBD1. V was clipped by 5 bases and J by 3 bases; unmatched bases: 3. This CDR3 has 14 residues. Germline-derived CDR1 and CDR2 are MNHEY and SVGAGI. CDR3 nucleotides: TGTGCCAGCAGTCCGGACAGGGGGCGCTACGAGCAGTACTTC. Translated, it gives CASSPDRGRYEQYF.

V usage is TRBV4-2 and J usage is TRBJ2-1, with 8 bases lining up with TRBD1. CDR3 length: 16 amino acids. V lost 4 bases to trimming and J lost 6 bases; unmatched junction nucleotides: 11. Germline loops: CDR1 LGHNA, CDR2 YNFKEQ. CDR3 sequence (DNA): TGTGCCAGCAGCCGCCTGGACAGGGCACGAGTCAATGAGCAGTTCTTC. Translated: CASSRLDRARVNEQFF.

This clone was found once. The genes are TRBV7-9 and TRBJ2-1; 11 positions agree with TRBD2. The germline CDR1 and CDR2 sequences are SEHNR and FQNEAQ (reference sequence). The CDR3 has 19 residues. V shed 1 base, J shed 5 bases, and the junction held 13 bases outside the gene matches. The chain's CDR3 is CASSLDPVLAGDVDNEQFF. CDR3 nucleotides: TGTGCCAGCAGCTTAGACCCAGTACTAGCGGGAGATGTGGACAATGAGCAGTTCTTC.

The chain recombines TRBV24-1 with TRBJ2-2, with D tentatively TRBD2 (5 bases). CDR3 length: 15 amino acids. Germline CDR1 KGHDR, CDR2 SFDVKD. V was shortened by 4 bases and J by 8 bases, with 16 bases between the two germline ends. CDR3 in amino acids: CATSDGLPGNGELFF. The CDR3 nucleotides read TGTGCCACCAGTGACGGACTGCCGGGGAATGGGGAGCTGTTTTTT.

The chain uses TRBV7-2 and TRBJ2-7; weak D call: TRBD2 (6 bases). V was shortened by 5 bases and J by 4 bases, with 12 bases between the two germline ends. This CDR3 has 13 residues. Germline V gene data show CDR1 as SGHTA and CDR2 as FQGNSA. The chain's CDR3 is CASSPGTYYEQYF. The DNA for the CDR3 is TGTGCCAGCAGCCCAGGGACTTATTACGAGCAGTACTTC.

V is TRBV7-9 and J is TRBJ1-6; 8 bases are shared with TRBD1. Trimming removed 5 bases from V and 4 bases from J; junction bases left unmatched: 7. This CDR3 is built from 16 residues. Germline V gene lookup returns CDR1 SEHNR and CDR2 FQNEAQ (reference sequence). The CDR3 DNA reads TGTGCCAGCAGCCACGGACAGGGTTTTTATAATTCACCCCTCCACTTT. As protein: CASSHGQGFYNSPLHF.

The DNA for the CDR3 is TGCGCCAGCAGCCAAGATCAGACTAGCGGTAACTCCTACAATGAGCAGTTCTTC. Translation: CASSQDQTSGNSYNEQFF. This chain connects TRBV4-1 to TRBJ2-1, with 9 nucleotides matching TRBD2. CDR1 and CDR2 (germline): MGHRA, YSYEKL. This CDR3 has 18 residues. The junction had 6 bases not matched to a gene; V was cut back by 0 bases and J by 0 bases.

This clone was picked up one time. The chain has TRBV4-1 and TRBJ2-7, with TRBD1 as a possible D gene (5 bases). Trimming took 0 bases from V and 4 from J, leaving 13 bases between them. The CDR3 contains 15 residues. Per germline, CDR1 MGHRA and CDR2 YSYEKL. CDR3 DNA sequence: TGCGCCAGCAGCCAAGATTCACAGGACCTATACGAGCAGTACTTC. Amino acids: CASSQDSQDLYEQYF.

The V call is TRBV5-1, the J call TRBJ2-7; 15 nucleotides agree with TRBD2. V lost 5 bases to trimming and J lost 2 bases; unmatched junction nucleotides: 11. The CDR3 contains 18 residues. Germline lookup yields CDR1 SGHRS and CDR2 YFSETQ. The CDR3 DNA sequence: TGCGCCAGCAGACGGACTAGCGGGAGGGCCGGTTCGCCCTACGAGCAGTACTTC. Its protein product is CASRRTSGRAGSPYEQYF.

The table lists this clone with a count of one. The chain combines TRBV5-1 with TRBJ2-2; 14 positions agree with TRBD2. After removal of 4 bases from V and 7 bases from J, the junction contained 3 bases not matched to a gene. This CDR3 region has 15 residues. The germline gives CDR1 SGHRS, CDR2 YFSETQ. CDR3 region: CASSPTSGRVGELFF. Here the CDR3 DNA reads TGCGCCAGCAGCCCGACTAGCGGGAGGGTCGGGGAGCTGTTTTTT.

About this clone itself: The sample carries other DNA sequences with the same CDR3. CDR3 loop: CASSFTPVTAYNEQFF. DNA of the CDR3: TGTGCCAGCAGTTTCACCCCCGTTACAGCCTACAATGAGCAGTTCTTC. The chain uses TRBV27 and TRBJ2-1, with unresolved D. V lost 3 bases and J lost 2, with 14 bases in between. The CDR3 totals 16 residues. Germline CDR1 MNHEY, CDR2 SMNVEV (reference sequence).

This sequence joins TRBV7-9 and TRBJ2-5; 7 bases are shared with TRBD1. The CDR3 contains 15 residues. Germline CDR1 reads SEHNR; CDR2 reads FQNEAQ (reference sequence). V shed 5 bases, J shed 0 bases, and the junction held 6 bases outside the gene matches. For the CDR3, the DNA is TGTGCCAGCAGCCCCCCGGGACAGCACCAAGAGACCCAGTACTTC. Amino acids: CASSPPGQHQETQYF.

V and J are TRBV12-5 and TRBJ2-3; 9 nucleotides match TRBD2. CDR1 and CDR2 from the germline V gene are LGHNT and FRNRAP. The CDR3 has 18 residues. The V segment lost 1 base and the J segment 4 bases; nucleotides outside the gene matches: 12. The CDR3 here is CASGLGSLAGSPPDTQYF. In DNA form, the CDR3 reads TGTGCTAGTGGTTTGGGGAGCCTAGCGGGATCCCCCCCAGATACGCAGTATTTT.

The V gene is TRBV7-2, the J gene TRBJ2-1; 10 bases align to TRBD2. Germline V gives CDR1 SGHTA, CDR2 FQGNSA. The CDR3 loop spans 17 amino acids. The junction had 18 bases not matched to a gene; V was cut back by 7 bases and J by 9 bases. CDR3 loop: CASNPSGGSGSFGEQFF. CDR3 bases: TGTGCCAGCAACCCTAGCGGGGGTAGCGGGAGCTTCGGTGAGCAGTTCTTC.

V and J are TRBV2 and TRBJ2-2, with TRBD1 identical over 8 bases. CDR1 is SNHLY, CDR2 FYNNEI, per germline. This CDR3 contains 13 residues. The J segment lost 4 bases and the V segment lost 6 bases, leaving 1 base of the junction unmatched. The CDR3 DNA reads as TGTGCCAGCAGAGGACAGGGCACCGGGGAGCTGTTTTTT. It is translated as CASRGQGTGELFF.

The chain combines TRBV5-8 with TRBJ1-2, with D uncertain. Per germline, CDR1 SGHTS and CDR2 YDEGEE. The CDR3 has 14 amino acids. The ends were cut back, 4 bases at V and 10 bases at J, with 20 bases in the middle. The chain's CDR3 is CASSPPWATLSYTF. The DNA of the CDR3 is TGTGCCAGCAGCCCTCCGTGGGCTACCCTCTCCTACACCTTC.

The V and J genes are TRBV30 and TRBJ2-7; TRBD2 aligns across 7 bases. With 0 bases clipped from V and 3 bases from J, the junction kept 14 bases outside the gene matches. CDR1 is GTSNPN, CDR2 SVGIG, per germline (reference sequence). The CDR3 is made up of 17 amino acids. The CDR3 region has the DNA TGTGCCTGGAGTGTCCGAACCGCTAGCGGTATATACTACGAGCAGTACTTC. It codes for CAWSVRTASGIYYEQYF.

The rearrangement links TRBV24-1 to TRBJ2-5; 9 bases agree with TRBD1. CDR3 size: 16 residues. V shed 4 bases, J shed 4 bases, and the junction held 9 bases outside the gene matches. Germline CDR1 and CDR2: KGHDR and SFDVKD. CDR3 nucleotide sequence: TGTGCCACCAGTGACCCGGACAGGGGACGGGTAGAGACCCAGTACTTC. This sequence encodes CATSDPDRGRVETQYF.

The J gene is TRBJ2-3, the V gene TRBV2; possible D gene TRBD1, 6 bases. The germline V gene has CDR1 SNHLY and CDR2 FYNNEI. Trimming left V 3 bases short and J 1 base short, with 11 bases between. The CDR3 totals 15 residues. CDR3 protein: CASSEGPGGTDTQYF. The CDR3, as DNA: TGTGCCAGCAGTGAGGGACCAGGGGGCACAGATACGCAGTATTTT.

The chain combines TRBV7-8 with TRBJ2-4; 10 nucleotides align to TRBD1. Unmatched junction bases numbered 9, after V lost 5 bases and J lost 5 bases. The V gene's germline CDR1 is SGHVS and CDR2 FQNEAQ. This CDR3 contains 16 residues. The CDR3, as DNA: TGTGCCAGCAGCACAGGACAGGGGGGGGGACAAAACATTCAGTACTTC. Translation gives CASSTGQGGGQNIQYF. Complete variable domain (other parts from reference TRBV7-8 and TRBJ2-4): GAGVSQSPRYKVAKRGQDVALRCDPISGHVSLFWYQQALGQGPEFLTYFQNEAQLDKSGLPSDRFFAERPEGSVSTLKIQRTQQEDSAVYLCASSTGQGGGQNIQYFGAGTRLSVL.

The chain links TRBV7-9 to TRBJ2-3, with a weak D call TRBD2 (5 bases). With 1 base removed from V and 6 bases from J, the gap between germline ends came to 11 bases. There are 14 residues in the CDR3. Germline V gene lookup returns CDR1 SEHNR and CDR2 FQNEAQ (reference sequence). The CDR3 loop is CASSLVDGDDTQYF. The CDR3 region has the DNA TGTGCCAGCAGCTTAGTCGACGGGGATGATACGCAGTATTTT.

The chain couples TRBV3-1 (or the pseudogene TRBV3-2) to TRBJ1-1; D call uncertain. CDR3 size: 14 residues. V was shortened by 4 bases and J by 1 base, with 10 bases between the two germline ends. Germline CDR1 is LGHDT and CDR2 is YNNKEL (reference sequence). CDR3 sequence: CASSLSGQNTEAFF. The CDR3 DNA sequence: TGTGCCAGCAGCCTGAGCGGCCAGAACACTGAAGCTTTCTTT.

V usage is TRBV7-2 and J usage is TRBJ1-5; no clear D. The CDR3 is 14 residues long. CDR1 is SGHTA and CDR2 is FQGNSA in the germline V gene. Between the trimmed V and J ends, which lost 5 bases and 3 bases, there was a span of 11 bases. CDR3: CASSRSSPNQPQHF. CDR3 sequence (DNA): TGTGCCAGCAGCCGTTCGTCTCCCAATCAGCCCCAGCATTTT.

The chain carries TRBV28 and TRBJ2-7; D gene ambiguous. Trimming left V 6 bases short and J 4 bases short, with 10 bases between. This CDR3 contains 12 residues. Looked up from germline, CDR1 is MDHEN and CDR2 is SYDVKM. CDR3 loop: CASSPAVYEQYF. The CDR3 DNA sequence: TGTGCCAGCAGCCCCGCAGTGTACGAGCAGTACTTC.

This rearrangement joins TRBV27 to TRBJ2-5; D is unclear. Germline assignment: CDR1 MNHEY and CDR2 SMNVEV (reference sequence). The CDR3 spans 13 residues. V gave up 3 bases and J gave up 4 bases, with 9 bases separating them. CDR3 region: CASSFQVGETQYF. CDR3 nucleotides: TGTGCCAGCAGTTTCCAGGTAGGAGAGACCCAGTACTTC.